This T cell receptor (beta chain) was identified in a study of T cells expressing NK-cell markers. Study overall: Seven of the eight sequenced donors were HCMV-seropositive; one was seronegative.

Points from the study as a whole: Of the CD8+ T cell pool in over 5 donors, roughly 1.0-8% was accounted for by dominant NKG2C+ clonotypes. Unclear, still, was the HCMV specificity of the expanded NKG2C+ T cell clones.

Using the 5' RACE reads, TCRdb records one entry per CDR3 protein without DNA. The sample totals about 160,000 distinct CDR3 sequences. On this clonotype itself: Its antigen remains unknown.

The receptor was isolated from a woman between 18 and 69 years old in good health. Sequencing was carried out using blood T cells: a sorted CD56 or NKG2C T cell subset, CD4+ or CD8+ T cells, or bulk PBMC T cells (not recorded which).

The CDR3: CASNRAGNTIYF. V is TRBV12-3 or TRBV12-4 and J is TRBJ1-3. This CDR3 contains 12 residues.